This TCR beta chain was recorded in a study of long-term antiretroviral therapy in people with HIV. The immunoSEQ assay was v3.0, run at survey level. Sequenced by immunoSEQ multiplex PCR; TCRdb stores in-frame clones only, minus some. The table shows about 27,000 clones, with roughly four fifths occurring only once. This TCR was sampled from a man between 18 and 29 years old with HIV. The sequencing here drew on unsorted PBMCs, taken 0.8 years before starting antiretroviral therapy.

CDR3 in amino acids: CASSLPGQGGIGYTF. The CDR3 nucleotides are TGTGCCAGCAGCTTACCGGGACAGGGAGGTATTGGCTACACCTTC. The V call is TRBV7-8, the J call TRBJ1-2, with TRBD1 matching 9 bases. V lost 2 bases to trimming and J lost 7 bases; unmatched junction nucleotides: 8. Germline V gives CDR1 SGHVS, CDR2 FQNEAQ. The CDR3 runs 15 residues.